The entry that follows covers one T cell receptor beta chain sequence. Its antigen is not identified. In germline, CDR1 is LNHDA, CDR2 SQIVND (reference sequence). V was pared by 7 bases and J by 1 base, with 3 bases of the junction left unmatched. This CDR3 comprises 14 residues. The record originates from a study of T cell responses to AZD1222 COVID-19 vaccine. Turning to the study itself: Whether given at about 4 or about 12 weeks, second doses were pooled. Notes on the study in general: AZD1222 recipients seropositive at baseline numbered only six or seven. It was only after the peak T cell response that any repertoires were sampled. White British ancestry dominated among donors, who included more females, and clonal diversity was possibly underestimated.

Clones were sequenced by immunoSEQ multiplex PCR, and TCRdb holds only the in-frame ones, with some missing. This repertoire shows some 130,000 clones, around nine tenths found once; its top ten account for around 2.8%. The V and J genes are TRBV19 and TRBJ2-4; 8 bases map to TRBD1. This clonotype was sampled from an adult in good health. The sequencing used peripheral blood, collected on day 0 of AZD1222 vaccination. The CDR3 loop is CASKGQEAKNIQYF. CDR3 coding DNA: TGTGCCAGTAAGGGACAGGAGGCCAAAAACATTCAGTACTTC.